This T cell receptor beta chain was recovered during a study of CD8+CD57+ T cells in acquired aplastic anemia. Across the whole study: Mean DNA quantity obtained from sorted CD4+ and CD8+ cells was about 3.2 ug. General study results and limits: Between the patient and control groups, CD8+ Simpson's diversity did not differ significantly. Found in both controls and patients were approximately 30 CD8+ CDR3 sequences.

A remark on this clonotype: As yet, its antigen is unknown.

V was clipped by 1 base and J by 3 bases; unmatched bases: 3. The germline V gene encodes CDR1 SNHLY and CDR2 FYNNEI. The CDR3 extends over 14 amino acids. Using genomic DNA as the template, TCR beta VDJ and CDR3 profiling was carried out. TCRdb re-analysed the reads in MiXCR, keeping a single row per CDR3 protein. The sample lists 150,000 to 200,000 distinct CDR3 sequences, over 60% seen once, with just over 45% in the top ten. The sequenced material came from sorted CD4+, CD8+, or CD8+CD57+ T cells (not recorded which) from PBMCs. This chain joins TRBV2 and TRBJ2-7; TRBD1 matches at 7 bases. The TCR sequence derives from a human donor with severe aplastic anemia or a healthy control (not recorded which). CDR3 nucleotides: TGTGCCAGCAGTGAAGGGGACAGAAACTACGAGCAGTACTTC. Translating gives CASSEGDRNYEQYF. The full variable domain, with the rest looked up from reference TRBV2 and TRBJ2-7, is EPEVTQTPSHQVTQMGQEVILRCVPISNHLYFYWYRQILGQKVEFLVSFYNNEISEKSEIFDDQFSVERPDGSNFTLKIRSTKLEDSAMYFCASSEGDRNYEQYFGPGTRLTVT.